What follows are 20 T cell receptor beta chains derived from one specimen sequenced in a study of shared clonotypes between healthy human individuals. Clones were read by immunoSEQ multiplex PCR, and TCRdb kept only the in-frame ones, dropping some. Among about 1.1 million clones, 70% to 80% were seen once, and the ten largest hold roughly 0.82%. The sequencing input was memory CD4+ T cells from PBMCs. Sample subset: CD45RA-negative fraction. The receptors shown here come from a man aged 18 to 30 in good health. Some clones in this sample may be carry-over from other donors' samples.

The chain couples TRBV18 to TRBJ1-5; TRBD1 matches at 9 bases. CDR3 length: 15 amino acids. V lost 4 bases and J lost 4; bases outside the gene matches: 5. CDR1 and CDR2 (germline): KGHSH, LQKENI. The CDR3 sequence is CASSLIQGANQPQHF. The CDR3 nucleotides are TGTGCCAGCTCACTTATACAGGGGGCAAATCAGCCCCAGCATTTT.

V is TRBV7-3 and J is TRBJ2-1, with 9 bases aligning to TRBD2. J was trimmed by 6 bases and V by 5 bases; bases with no gene match: 5. Germline loops: CDR1 SGHTA, CDR2 FQGTGA. This CDR3 region has 14 residues. CDR3 nucleotides: TGTGCCAGCAGCCCCCGACTAGCGGCCAATGAGCAGTTCTTC. Its protein is CASSPRLAANEQFF.

The chain uses TRBV9 and TRBJ1-2; D may be TRBD1 (5 bases). CDR3 length: 14 residues. V lost 0 bases and J lost 4, with 10 bases in between. Germline V CDR1 and CDR2: SGDLS, YYNGEE. The CDR3 protein is CASSVGGLSYGYTF. CDR3 sequence (DNA): TGTGCCAGCAGCGTAGGGGGCCTTTCCTATGGCTACACCTTC. Based on the CDR3 plus reference TRBV9 and TRBJ1-2, the full variable domain is DSGVTQTPKHLITATGQRVTLRCSPRSGDLSVYWYQQSLDQGLQFLIQYYNGEERAKGNILERFSAQQFPDLHSELNLSSLELGDSALYFCASSVGGLSYGYTFGSGTRLTVV.

The rearrangement links TRBV4-1 to TRBJ2-3; 13 bases are shared with TRBD2. The V gene's germline CDR1 is MGHRA and CDR2 YSYEKL. The CDR3 extends over 17 amino acids. The ends lost 3 bases at V and 0 bases at J; junction bases unmatched: 3. As DNA, the CDR3 is TGCGCCAGCAGCCACCCGGGACTAGCGGGGAGCACAGATACGCAGTATTTT. Its protein is CASSHPGLAGSTDTQYF.

The chain couples TRBV11-1 to TRBJ2-1, with D tentatively TRBD1 or TRBD2 (5 bases each). CDR3 size: 13 residues. Germline V CDR1 and CDR2: SGHAT, FQDESV (reference sequence). V was clipped by 7 bases and J by 7 bases, with 14 bases between them. The CDR3 bases are TGTGCCAGCATGGGGGTGGTAAGGAATGAGCAGTTCTTC. It translates to CASMGVVRNEQFF.

The chain links TRBV2 to TRBJ2-1; 8 nucleotides agree with TRBD2. This CDR3 has 13 residues. CDR1 is SNHLY and CDR2 is FYNNEI in the germline V gene. The junction had 6 bases not matched to a gene; V was cut back by 6 bases and J by 8 bases. In nucleotides, the CDR3 is TGTGCCAGCAGACTAGCGGAATGGGATGAGCAGTTCTTC. It codes for CASRLAEWDEQFF.

This clone was seen a few times. The chain couples TRBV6-1 to TRBJ1-2; TRBD1 aligns across 7 bases. J lost 6 bases, V lost 4 bases, and 5 bases had no gene match. The germline V gene has CDR1 MNHNS and CDR2 SASEGT. The length of the CDR3 is 13 residues. The CDR3 region has the DNA TGTGCCAGCAGTGGTGCAGGGGGAGATGGCTACACCTTC. Protein product: CASSGAGGDGYTF.

With respect to this clone: The sample carries other DNA sequences with the same CDR3. The chain links TRBV9 to TRBJ2-5, with 7 bases matching TRBD2. V shed 0 bases and J 4 bases; nucleotides not matched to a gene: 0. The CDR3 loop spans 13 amino acids. Germline CDR1 and CDR2: SGDLS and YYNGEE. CDR3 loop: CASSVGLAETQYF. Written as DNA, the CDR3 is TGTGCCAGCAGCGTAGGACTAGCAGAGACCCAGTACTTC.

V gene TRBV28 combines with J gene TRBJ2-7, with TRBD1 matching 9 bases. In germline, CDR1 is MDHEN, CDR2 SYDVKM. V lost 6 bases, J lost 9 bases, and 15 bases stayed unmatched. The CDR3 spans 15 residues. CDR3 residues: CASRPAGTGFWGQYF. The CDR3 DNA sequence: TGTGCCAGCAGACCGGCCGGGACAGGGTTTTGGGGGCAGTACTTC.

The V call is TRBV5-6, the J call TRBJ2-5, with unresolved D. Germline values: CDR1 SGHDT, CDR2 YYEEEE. Trimming stripped 2 bases from V and 3 bases from J, with 11 bases between. This CDR3 spans 14 amino acids. The CDR3: CASSLLRRKETQYF. CDR3 bases: TGTGCCAGCAGCTTATTAAGGCGGAAAGAGACCCAGTACTTC.

The V call is TRBV19, the J call TRBJ1-4; no clear D. In germline, CDR1 is LNHDA, CDR2 SQIVND (reference sequence). The CDR3 spans 15 residues. Trimming took off 6 bases at V and 6 bases at J, with 17 bases between the two ends. The chain's CDR3 is CASRTNIKADEKLFF. DNA for the CDR3: TGTGCCAGTAGGACTAATATCAAGGCCGATGAAAAACTGTTTTTT.

This clone has only one observation. With a much larger clone just one base away, this may be a read error. V and J are TRBV21-1 and TRBJ2-2. TRBV21-1 is described as a pseudogene. The CDR3 runs to 13 residues. Here the CDR3 DNA reads TGTGCCGGCAGCAAACCAAAGACCGGGGAGCTGTTTTTT. Translation gives CAGSKPKTGELFF.

The rearrangement joins TRBV5-1 to TRBJ2-2; the match to TRBD2 covers 8 bases. The CDR3 runs 16 residues. V lost 4 bases, J lost 4 bases, and 9 bases stayed unmatched. Looked up from germline, CDR1 is SGHRS and CDR2 is YFSETQ. CDR3 DNA: TGCGCCAGCAGCAAACTAGCGGAGGTAGTCACCGGGGAGCTGTTTTTT. Translation gives CASSKLAEVVTGELFF.

The chain couples TRBV5-5 to TRBJ2-2; 11 bases map to TRBD2. Trimming at V came to 4 bases and at J to 6 bases, leaving 5 bases not matched to a gene. CDR3 length: 15 residues. Germline V gene data show CDR1 as SGHKS and CDR2 as YYEKEE (reference sequence). The CDR3 protein is CASSALAGVPGELFF. The CDR3, as DNA: TGTGCCAGCAGCGCACTAGCGGGAGTCCCCGGGGAGCTGTTTTTT.

V and J are TRBV7-2 and TRBJ1-5; TRBD1 might be the D (5 bases). This CDR3 comprises 14 residues. Trimming cost V 5 bases and J 4 bases, with 12 bases left between them. The germline V gene encodes CDR1 SGHTA and CDR2 FQGNSA. The CDR3 DNA is TGTGCCAGCAGCCGGACACAAGGGAATCAGCCCCAGCATTTT. Residues: CASSRTQGNQPQHF.

V and J are TRBV2 and TRBJ2-3; maybe TRBD2 (6 bases). The ends were cut back, 1 base at V and 6 bases at J, with 14 bases in the middle. Germline values: CDR1 SNHLY, CDR2 FYNNEI. The CDR3 has 15 residues. The DNA of the CDR3 is TGTGCCAGCAGTGAAGGACTAGGGGAGGTGGATACGCAGTATTTT. This codes for CASSEGLGEVDTQYF.

This clone was seen repeatedly, ten times or more. V usage is TRBV6-5 and J usage is TRBJ1-5; 10 bases match TRBD1. The germline V gene encodes CDR1 MNHEY and CDR2 SVGAGI. V lost 6 bases and J lost 0; bases outside the gene matches: 2. This CDR3 spans 15 amino acids. In DNA form, the CDR3 reads TGTGCCAGCAGGGGGACAGGGGATAGCAATCAGCCCCAGCATTTT. Amino acids: CASRGTGDSNQPQHF.

This clone has only a few counts. The chain combines TRBV5-1 with TRBJ2-5; 7 positions agree with TRBD1. V lost 0 bases and J lost 11; bases outside the gene matches: 16. CDR3 size: 16 residues. From germline, CDR1 is SGHRS and CDR2 YFSETQ. The DNA of the CDR3 is TGCGCCAGCAGCTTGGCCCGAAACAGGGGACAAGGGGAGCAGTACTTC. Protein: CASSLARNRGQGEQYF.

This clone was picked up a small number of times. The chain recombines TRBV27 with TRBJ2-3; D unresolved. Germline-derived CDR1 and CDR2 are MNHEY and SMNVEV (reference sequence). The length of the CDR3 is 15 residues. Trimming left V 4 bases short and J 0 bases short, with 11 bases between. CDR3 sequence (DNA): TGTGCCAGCAGTTCCCTAGGGTCTAGCACAGATACGCAGTATTTT. It yields the protein CASSSLGSSTDTQYF.

In the case of this clone: Other DNA sequences in the sample encode the same CDR3. V usage is TRBV9 and J usage is TRBJ2-5; the match to TRBD2 covers 13 bases. The CDR3 contains 16 residues. The trim removed 2 bases at V and 2 bases at J, leaving 3 bases unmatched. Germline V gene data show CDR1 as SGDLS and CDR2 as YYNGEE. For the CDR3, the DNA is TGTGCCAGCAGCGTGGGACTAGCGGGAAGTCAAGAGACCCAGTACTTC. It encodes CASSVGLAGSQETQYF.